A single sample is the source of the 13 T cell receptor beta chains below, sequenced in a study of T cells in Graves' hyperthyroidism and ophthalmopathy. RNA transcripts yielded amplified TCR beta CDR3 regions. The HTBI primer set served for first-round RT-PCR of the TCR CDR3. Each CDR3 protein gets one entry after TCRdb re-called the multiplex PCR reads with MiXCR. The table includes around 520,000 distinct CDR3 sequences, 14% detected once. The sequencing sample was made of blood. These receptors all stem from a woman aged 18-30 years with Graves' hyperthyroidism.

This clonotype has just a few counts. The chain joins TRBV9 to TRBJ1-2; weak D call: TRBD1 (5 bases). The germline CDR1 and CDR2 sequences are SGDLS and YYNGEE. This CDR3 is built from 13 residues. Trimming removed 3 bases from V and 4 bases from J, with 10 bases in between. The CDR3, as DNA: TGTGCCAGCAGCGCCGACAGACTCTATGGCTACACCTTC. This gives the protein CASSADRLYGYTF.

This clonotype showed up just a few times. CDR3 DNA sequence: TGTGCCAGCAGCTCCTATCGACTAGCGGGAGTCAATGAGCAGTTCTTC. Residues: CASSSYRLAGVNEQFF. J is TRBJ2-1 and V is TRBV7-3; 12 bases match TRBD2. Germline trimming cut 4 bases from V and 6 bases from J; bases unmatched to any gene: 7. The CDR3 sequence is 16 residues long. Germline V gene data show CDR1 as SGHTA and CDR2 as FQGTGA.

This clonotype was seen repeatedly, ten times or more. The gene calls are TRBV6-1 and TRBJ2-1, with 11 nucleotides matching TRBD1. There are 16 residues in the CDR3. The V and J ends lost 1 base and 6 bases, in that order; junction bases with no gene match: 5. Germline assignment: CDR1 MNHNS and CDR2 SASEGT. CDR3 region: CASSEVLGTGGNEQFF. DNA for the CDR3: TGTGCCAGCAGTGAAGTTCTGGGGACAGGGGGCAATGAGCAGTTCTTC.

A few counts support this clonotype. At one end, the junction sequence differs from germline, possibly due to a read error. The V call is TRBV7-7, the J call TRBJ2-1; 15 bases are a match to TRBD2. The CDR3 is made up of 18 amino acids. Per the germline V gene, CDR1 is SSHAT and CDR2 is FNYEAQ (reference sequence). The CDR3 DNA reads TGTGCTAGCAGCCCAGGACTAGCGGGAGGGCCTGACTACAATGAGCAGTTCTTC. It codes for CASSPGLAGGPDYNEQFF.

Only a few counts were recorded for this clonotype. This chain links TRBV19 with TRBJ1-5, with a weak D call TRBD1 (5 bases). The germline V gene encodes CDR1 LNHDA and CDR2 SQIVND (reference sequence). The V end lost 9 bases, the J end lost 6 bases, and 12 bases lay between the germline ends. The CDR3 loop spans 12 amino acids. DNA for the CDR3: TGTGCCAGCCAGGGACCCGTTCAGCCCCAGCATTTT. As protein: CASQGPVQPQHF.

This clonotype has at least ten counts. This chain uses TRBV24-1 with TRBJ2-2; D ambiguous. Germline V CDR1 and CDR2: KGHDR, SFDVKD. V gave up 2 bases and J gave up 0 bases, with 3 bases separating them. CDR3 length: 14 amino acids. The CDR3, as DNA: TGTGCCACCAGTGATTCCCCGAACACCGGGGAGCTGTTTTTT. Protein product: CATSDSPNTGELFF.

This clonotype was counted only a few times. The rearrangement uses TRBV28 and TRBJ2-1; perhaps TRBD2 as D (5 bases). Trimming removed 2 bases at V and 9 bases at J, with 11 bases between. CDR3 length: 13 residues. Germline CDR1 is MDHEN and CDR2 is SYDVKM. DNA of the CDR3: TGTGCCAGCAGTTTAATTACGGGAAGTGAGCAGTTCTTC. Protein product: CASSLITGSEQFF.

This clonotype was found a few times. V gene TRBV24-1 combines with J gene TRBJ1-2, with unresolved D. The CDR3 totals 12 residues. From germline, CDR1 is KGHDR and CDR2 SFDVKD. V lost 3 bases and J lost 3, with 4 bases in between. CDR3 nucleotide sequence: TGTGCCACCAGTGATACCTACTATGGCTACACCTTC. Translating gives CATSDTYYGYTF.

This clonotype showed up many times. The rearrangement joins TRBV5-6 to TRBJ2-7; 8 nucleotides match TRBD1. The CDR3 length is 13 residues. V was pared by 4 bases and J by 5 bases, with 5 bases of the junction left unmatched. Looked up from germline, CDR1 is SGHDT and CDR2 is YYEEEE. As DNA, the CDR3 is TGTGCCAGCAGCGCGACAGGGGACGACGAGCAGTACGTC. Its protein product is CASSATGDDEQYV.

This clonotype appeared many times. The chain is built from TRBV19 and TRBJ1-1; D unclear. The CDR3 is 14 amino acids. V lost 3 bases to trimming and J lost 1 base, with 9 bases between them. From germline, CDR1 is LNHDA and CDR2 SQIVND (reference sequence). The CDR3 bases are TGTGCCAGTAGTATGAGACACAAGAACACTGAAGCTTTCTTT. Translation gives CASSMRHKNTEAFF. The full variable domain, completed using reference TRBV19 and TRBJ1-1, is DGGITQSPKYLFRKEGQNVTLSCEQNLNHDAMYWYRQDPGQGLRLIYYSQIVNDFQKGDIAEGYSVSREKKESFPLTVTSAQKNPTAFYLCASSMRHKNTEAFFGQGTRLTVV.

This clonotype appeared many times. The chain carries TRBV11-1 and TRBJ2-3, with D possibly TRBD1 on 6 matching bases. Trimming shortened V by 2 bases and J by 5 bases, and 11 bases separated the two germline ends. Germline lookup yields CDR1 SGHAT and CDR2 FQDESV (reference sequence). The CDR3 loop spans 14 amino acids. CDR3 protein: CASSLRGRGDTQYF. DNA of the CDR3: TGTGCCAGCAGCTTAAGGGGGAGAGGAGATACGCAGTATTTT.

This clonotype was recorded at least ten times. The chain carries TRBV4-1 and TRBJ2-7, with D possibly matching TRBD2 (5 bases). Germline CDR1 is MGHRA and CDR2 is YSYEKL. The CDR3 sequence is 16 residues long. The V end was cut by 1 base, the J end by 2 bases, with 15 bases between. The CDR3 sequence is CASSQGRGKSAYEQYF. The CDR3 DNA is TGCGCCAGCAGCCAAGGTAGAGGGAAAAGTGCCTACGAGCAGTACTTC.

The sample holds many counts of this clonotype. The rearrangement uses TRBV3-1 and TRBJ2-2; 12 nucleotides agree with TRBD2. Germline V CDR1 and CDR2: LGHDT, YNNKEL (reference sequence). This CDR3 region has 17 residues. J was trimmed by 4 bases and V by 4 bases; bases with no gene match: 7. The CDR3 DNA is TGTGCCAGCAGCCGACTAGCGGGAGAGAGTGGCACCGGGGAGCTGTTTTTT. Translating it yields CASSRLAGESGTGELFF. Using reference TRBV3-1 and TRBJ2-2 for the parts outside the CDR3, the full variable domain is DTAVSQTPKYLVTQMGNDKSIKCEQNLGHDTMYWYKQDSKKFLKIMFSYNNKELIINETVPNRFSPKSPDKAHLNLHINSLELGDSAVYFCASSRLAGESGTGELFFGEGSRLTVL.